One sample yielded the 15 T cell receptor beta chains listed below, sequenced in a study of blood T cell repertoires in COVID-19. Here immunoSEQ multiplex PCR was the method, and the copy in TCRdb shows in-frame clones only, minus some. This sample has 300,000 to 350,000 clones, with around 87% found just once. Material for sequencing was PBMCs or T cells enriched from blood (not recorded which). These receptors were taken from a woman younger than 30 with acute COVID-19.

This rearrangement joins TRBV6-5 to TRBJ1-2; D perhaps matches TRBD1 (6 bases). Trimming left V 6 bases short and J 6 bases short, with 14 bases between. The CDR3 has 13 amino acids. Germline loops: CDR1 MNHEY, CDR2 SVGAGI. In nucleotides, the CDR3 is TGTGCCAGCAGACCTACAGGGTCCGATGGCTACACCTTC. It yields the protein CASRPTGSDGYTF.

V is TRBV29-1 and J is TRBJ1-1; D is perhaps TRBD1 (5 bases). Germline V gene sequence: CDR1 SQVTM, CDR2 ANQGSEA. V was pared by 3 bases and J by 5 bases, with 10 bases between. The CDR3 consists of 12 residues. CDR3 DNA sequence: TGCAGCGTTGACGGGGGAGGAACTGAAGCTTTCTTT. As protein: CSVDGGGTEAFF.

The chain is built from TRBV6-1 and TRBJ1-5; D ambiguous. Trimming took 1 base from V and 0 from J, leaving 7 bases between them. The V gene's germline CDR1 is MNHNS and CDR2 SASEGT. The CDR3 is 15 residues long. CDR3 loop: CASSEDAVSNQPQHF. For the CDR3, the DNA is TGTGCCAGCAGTGAAGATGCGGTTAGCAATCAGCCCCAGCATTTT.

V usage is TRBV27 and J usage is TRBJ1-3; weak D call: TRBD1 (5 bases). Germline V CDR1 and CDR2: MNHEY, SMNVEV (reference sequence). V lost 7 bases and J 7 bases, leaving 11 bases between the germline ends. This CDR3 is 12 amino acids long. CDR3 in DNA: TGTGCCAGCAAAGAGAAGGGGAACACCATATATTTT. It specifies CASKEKGNTIYF.

The gene calls are TRBV7-3 and TRBJ2-1; TRBD2 matches 11 bases. The germline V gene has CDR1 SGHTA and CDR2 FQGTGA. V gave up 3 bases and J gave up 7 bases; unmatched junction bases: 2. This CDR3 is built from 14 residues. CDR3 in amino acids: CASSFGTSGNEQFF. The CDR3 nucleotides read TGTGCCAGCAGCTTTGGGACTAGCGGTAATGAGCAGTTCTTC.

This chain joins TRBV6-1 and TRBJ2-7; 10 positions agree with TRBD2. CDR1 MNHNS and CDR2 SASEGT come from the germline V gene. The J segment lost 4 bases and the V segment lost 2 bases, leaving 5 bases of the junction unmatched. The CDR3 is made up of 15 amino acids. The chain's CDR3 is CASSELAGVLYEQYF. As DNA, the CDR3 is TGTGCCAGCAGTGAACTAGCGGGAGTATTATACGAGCAGTACTTC.

Comment on this clone: Because the CDR3's place on the DNA is in doubt, the DNA is left out and the CDR3 is given as listed by TCRdb. This chain joins TRBV28 and TRBJ1-5; the D call TRBD1 from the table was never checked on the DNA. CDR1 and CDR2 (germline): MDHEN, SYDVKM. The length of the CDR3 is 16 amino acids, counting both ends. The chain's CDR3 is CASSSGQGAVNQPQHF.

The chain carries TRBV5-1 and TRBJ1-2; D call uncertain. The CDR3 is made up of 14 amino acids. Looked up from germline, CDR1 is SGHRS and CDR2 is YFSETQ. The ends were cut back, 7 bases at V and 0 bases at J, with 13 bases in the middle. The CDR3 loop reads CASSPGGPNYGYTF. CDR3 DNA: TGCGCCAGCTCCCCGGGAGGCCCTAACTATGGCTACACCTTC.

J is TRBJ1-6 and V is TRBV28, with 7 bases aligning to TRBD1. CDR1 MDHEN and CDR2 SYDVKM come from the germline V gene. V gave up 5 bases and J gave up 8 bases; unmatched junction bases: 6. The CDR3 sequence is 14 residues long. CDR3 residues: CASSRWTGYSPLHF. In DNA, the CDR3 is TGTGCCAGCAGTCGATGGACAGGATATTCACCCCTCCACTTT.

The chain is built from TRBV29-1 and TRBJ1-2; 7 bases line up with TRBD1. This CDR3 is built from 14 residues. With V trimmed by 6 bases and J by 0 bases, 7 bases remained unmatched. Germline CDR1 SQVTM, CDR2 ANQGSEA. The CDR3 sequence: CSVRQGYSNYGYTF. The CDR3 nucleotides read TGCAGCGTCCGACAGGGATACTCTAACTATGGCTACACCTTC.

The chain links TRBV9 to TRBJ2-3; 10 nucleotides agree with TRBD1. Germline V gives CDR1 SGDLS, CDR2 YYNGEE. The CDR3 extends over 14 amino acids. V dropped 4 bases and J dropped 5; count of bases not matched to a gene: 4. CDR3 sequence: CASSPRDRGDTQYF. For the CDR3, the DNA is TGTGCCAGCAGCCCCAGGGACAGGGGAGATACGCAGTATTTT.

The J gene is TRBJ1-5, the V gene TRBV20-1; TRBD1 matches at 7 bases. Losses at the gene ends were 3 bases for V and 5 bases for J; bases not matched to a gene: 7. Looked up from germline, CDR1 is DFQATT and CDR2 is SNEGSKA (reference sequence). The length of the CDR3 is 14 residues. CDR3 DNA: TGCAGTGCTAGTGCCCGGGACAGAGATCAGCCCCAGCATTTT. This encodes CSASARDRDQPQHF.

The genes are TRBV11-3 and TRBJ1-4; TRBD1 matches at 9 bases. This CDR3 has 15 amino acids. Germline V gene sequence: CDR1 SGHNT, CDR2 YENEEA. The ends lost 4 bases at V and 5 bases at J; junction bases unmatched: 5. The CDR3 nucleotides read TGTGCCAGCAGCTCCCCCGGGACAGGGAATGAAAAACTGTTTTTT. It translates to CASSSPGTGNEKLFF.

The CDR3 bases are TGTGCCAGCACCGGAGAGGTGGACACCGGGGAGCTGTTTTTT. Its translation: CASTGEVDTGELFF. The chain recombines TRBV2 with TRBJ2-2; D remains unclear. V was cut by 7 bases and J by 3 bases, with 12 bases left in between. Germline CDR1 and CDR2: SNHLY and FYNNEI. The CDR3 has 14 amino acids.

The genes are TRBV10-3 and TRBJ2-5; D is ambiguous. The germline gives CDR1 ENHRY, CDR2 SYGVKD. The V end lost 6 bases, the J end lost 2 bases, and 16 bases lay between the germline ends. The CDR3 is made up of 15 amino acids. The CDR3 loop is CAISVGSGEQETQYF. CDR3 bases: TGTGCCATCAGCGTGGGCTCCGGCGAACAAGAGACCCAGTACTTC.